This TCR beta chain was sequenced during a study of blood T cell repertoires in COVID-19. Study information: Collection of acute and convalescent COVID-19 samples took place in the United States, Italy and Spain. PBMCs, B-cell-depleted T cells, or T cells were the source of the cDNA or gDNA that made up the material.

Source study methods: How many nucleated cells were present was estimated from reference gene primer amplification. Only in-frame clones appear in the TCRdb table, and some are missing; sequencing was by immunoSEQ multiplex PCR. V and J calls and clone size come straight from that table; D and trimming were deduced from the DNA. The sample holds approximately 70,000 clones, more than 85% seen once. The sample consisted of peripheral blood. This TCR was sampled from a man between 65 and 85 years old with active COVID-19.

The CDR3 reads CASSDRAGPSGANVLTF. Here the CDR3 DNA reads TGTGCCAGCAGTGATCGGGCAGGGCCCTCTGGGGCCAACGTCCTGACTTTC. The chain is built from TRBV6-4 and TRBJ2-6, with D maybe TRBD1 (5 bases). The CDR3 contains 17 residues. The ends were cut back, 3 bases at V and 0 bases at J, with 12 bases in the middle. CDR1 is MRHNA and CDR2 is SNTAGT in the germline V gene.